This T cell receptor beta chain was recovered during a study of T cell changes during pregnancy in multiple sclerosis. V lost 10 bases, J lost 6 bases, and 16 bases lay in between. CDR3 length: 13 amino acids. CDR1 is MNHNS and CDR2 is SASEGT in the germline V gene. Sequenced by immunoSEQ multiplex PCR; TCRdb stores in-frame clones only, minus some. The table shows approximately 60,000 clones, with around 93% occurring only once. The sequence was obtained from a female donor with multiple sclerosis, enrolled in a pregnancy study. The source was CD4+ T cells from peripheral blood mononuclear cells, collected before pregnancy. The gene calls are TRBV6-1 and TRBJ2-1, with D perhaps TRBD1 (5 bases). The CDR3 spells CATRQKTPNEQFF. CDR3 in DNA: TGTGCCACCCGACAGAAAACCCCCAATGAGCAGTTCTTC.